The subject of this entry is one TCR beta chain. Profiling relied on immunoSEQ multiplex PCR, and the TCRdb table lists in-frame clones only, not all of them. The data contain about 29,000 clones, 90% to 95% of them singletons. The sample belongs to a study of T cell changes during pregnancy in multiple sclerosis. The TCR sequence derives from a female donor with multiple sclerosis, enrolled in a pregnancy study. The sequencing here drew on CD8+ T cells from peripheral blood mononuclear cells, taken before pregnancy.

The CDR3 region is CASSFYAGQGGYEQYF. The CDR3 DNA is TGTGCCAGCAGTTTTTACGCAGGGCAGGGGGGCTACGAGCAGTACTTC. The chain links TRBV7-2 to TRBJ2-7; the D gene is possibly TRBD1 (7 bases). CDR1 SGHTA and CDR2 FQGNSA come from the germline V gene. Trimming removed 6 bases at V and 3 bases at J, with 21 bases between. This CDR3 has 16 amino acids.